This TCR beta chain was sequenced in a study of Graves' ophthalmopathy and Graves' hyperthyroidism. CDR3 regions of TCR beta were amplified from RNA transcripts. First-round RT-PCR relied on HTBI primers, and a second-round multiplex PCR came next. TCRdb reprocessed the multiplex PCR reads with MiXCR, giving one entry per CDR3 protein. The data show about 220,000 distinct CDR3 sequences, 20% to 25% seen once. V shed 5 bases and J shed 0 bases, with 14 bases lying between them. The CDR3 sequence is 16 residues long. Germline V gives CDR1 SNHLY, CDR2 FYNNEI. The sample consisted of peripheral blood. The receptor comes from a woman between 45 and 65 years old with Graves' ophthalmopathy. The chain is built from TRBV2 and TRBJ1-5, with D possibly TRBD1 on 5 matching bases. DNA for the CDR3: TGTGCCAGCAGTTACCAGACAGTATATAGCAATCAGCCCCAGCATTTT. It yields the protein CASSYQTVYSNQPQHF.